This TCR beta chain was captured by sequencing in a study of T cell responses to AZD1222 COVID-19 vaccine. Study information: Combined were second doses at about 4 or about 12 weeks. Study-wide results and caveats: Only 5 or 6 people who got AZD1222 tested seropositive at baseline.

About this clone itself: Its specificity is unknown.

The assay was immunoSEQ multiplex PCR, and TCRdb's table has in-frame clones only and misses some. The sample has roughly 130,000 clones; 80% to 95% are singletons. The sequence was obtained from an adult in good health. Sequencing used peripheral blood, obtained on day 0 of AZD1222 vaccination.

The CDR3 spells CASSQGTELFF. The DNA of the CDR3 is TGCGCCAGCAGCCAAGGGACCGAACTGTTTTTT. The chain employs TRBV4-1 and TRBJ1-4; D not certain. Germline V lookup: CDR1 MGHRA, CDR2 YSYEKL. Between the trimmed V and J ends, which lost 1 base and 12 bases, there was a span of 6 bases. The CDR3 is made up of 11 amino acids.